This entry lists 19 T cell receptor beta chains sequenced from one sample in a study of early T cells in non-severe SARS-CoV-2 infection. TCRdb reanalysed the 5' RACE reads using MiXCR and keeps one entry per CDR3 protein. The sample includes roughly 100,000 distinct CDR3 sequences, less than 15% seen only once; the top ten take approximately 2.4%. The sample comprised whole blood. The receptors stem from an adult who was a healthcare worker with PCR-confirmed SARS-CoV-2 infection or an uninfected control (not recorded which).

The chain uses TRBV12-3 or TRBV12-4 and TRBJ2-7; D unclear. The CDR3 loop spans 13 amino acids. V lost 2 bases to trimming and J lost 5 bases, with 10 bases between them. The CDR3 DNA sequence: TGTGCCAGCAGTTTACTACAGTCCAACGAGCAGTACTTC. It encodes CASSLLQSNEQYF.

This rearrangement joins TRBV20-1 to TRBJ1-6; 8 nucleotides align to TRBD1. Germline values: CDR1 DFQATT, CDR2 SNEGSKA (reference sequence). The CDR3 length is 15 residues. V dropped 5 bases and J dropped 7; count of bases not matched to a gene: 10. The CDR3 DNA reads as TGCAGTGCTTGGGGTCAGGGGGCGAAAAATTCACCCCTCCACTTT. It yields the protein CSAWGQGAKNSPLHF.

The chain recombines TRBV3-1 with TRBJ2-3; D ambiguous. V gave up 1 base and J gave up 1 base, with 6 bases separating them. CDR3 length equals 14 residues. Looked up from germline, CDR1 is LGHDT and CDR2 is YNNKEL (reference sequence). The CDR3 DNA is TGTGCCAGCAGCCAAGGGGTGGGCACAGATACGCAGTATTTT. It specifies CASSQGVGTDTQYF.

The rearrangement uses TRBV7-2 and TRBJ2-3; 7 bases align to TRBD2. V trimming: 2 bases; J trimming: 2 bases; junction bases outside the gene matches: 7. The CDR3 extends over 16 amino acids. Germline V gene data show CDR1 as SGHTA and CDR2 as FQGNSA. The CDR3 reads CASSLTSGTITDTQYF. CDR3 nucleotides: TGTGCCAGCAGCTTAACGTCGGGGACTATCACAGATACGCAGTATTTT.

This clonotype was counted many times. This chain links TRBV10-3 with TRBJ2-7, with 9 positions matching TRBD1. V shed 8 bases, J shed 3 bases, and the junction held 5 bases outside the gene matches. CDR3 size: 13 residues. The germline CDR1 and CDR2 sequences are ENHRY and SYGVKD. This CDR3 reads CAIPRTGDYEQYF. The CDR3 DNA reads TGTGCCATCCCCCGGACAGGGGACTACGAGCAGTACTTC.

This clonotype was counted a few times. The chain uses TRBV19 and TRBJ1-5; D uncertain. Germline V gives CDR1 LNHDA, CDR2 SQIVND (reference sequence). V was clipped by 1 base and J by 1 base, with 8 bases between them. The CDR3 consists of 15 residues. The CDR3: CASSIAERSNQPQHF. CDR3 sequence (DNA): TGTGCCAGTAGTATAGCCGAGAGGAGCAATCAGCCCCAGCATTTT.

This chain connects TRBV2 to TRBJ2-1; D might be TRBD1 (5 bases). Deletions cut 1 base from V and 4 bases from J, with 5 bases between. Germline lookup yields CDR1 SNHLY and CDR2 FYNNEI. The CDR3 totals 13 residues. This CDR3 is CASSEDRYNEQFF. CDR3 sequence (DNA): TGTGCCAGCAGTGAAGACAGGTACAATGAGCAGTTCTTC.

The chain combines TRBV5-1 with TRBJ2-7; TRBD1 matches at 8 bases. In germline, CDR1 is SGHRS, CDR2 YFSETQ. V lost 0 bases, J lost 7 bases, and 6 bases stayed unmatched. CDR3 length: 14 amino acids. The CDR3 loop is CASSLEAGGREQYF. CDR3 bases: TGCGCCAGCAGCTTGGAGGCAGGGGGCCGGGAGCAGTACTTC.

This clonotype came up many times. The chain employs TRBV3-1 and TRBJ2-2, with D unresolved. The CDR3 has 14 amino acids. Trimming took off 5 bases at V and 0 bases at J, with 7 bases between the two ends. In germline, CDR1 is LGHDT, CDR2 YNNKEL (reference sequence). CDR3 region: CASSTLTNTGELFF. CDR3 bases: TGTGCCAGCAGCACCCTGACGAACACCGGGGAGCTGTTTTTT.

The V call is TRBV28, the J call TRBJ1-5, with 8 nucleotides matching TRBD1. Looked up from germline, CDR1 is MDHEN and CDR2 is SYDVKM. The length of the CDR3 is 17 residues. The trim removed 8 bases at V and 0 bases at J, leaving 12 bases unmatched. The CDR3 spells CASRNRDRSYSNQPQHF. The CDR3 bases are TGTGCCAGCCGCAACCGGGACAGGTCATATAGCAATCAGCCCCAGCATTTT.

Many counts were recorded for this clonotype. The CDR3, as DNA: TGTGCCAGCAGCCCCGGGACAGCTTACAATGAGCAGTTCTTC. This codes for CASSPGTAYNEQFF. This chain joins TRBV7-2 and TRBJ2-1; TRBD1 matches 7 bases. The CDR3 loop spans 14 amino acids. Germline V CDR1 and CDR2: SGHTA, FQGNSA. V lost 5 bases to trimming and J lost 4 bases; unmatched junction nucleotides: 5. The variable domain in full, with the rest retrieved from reference TRBV7-2 and TRBJ2-1, is GAGVSQSPSNKVTEKGKDVELRCDPISGHTALYWYRQSLGQGLEFLIYFQGNSAPDKSGLPSDRFSAERTGGSVSTLTIQRTQQEDSAVYLCASSPGTAYNEQFFGPGTRLTVL.

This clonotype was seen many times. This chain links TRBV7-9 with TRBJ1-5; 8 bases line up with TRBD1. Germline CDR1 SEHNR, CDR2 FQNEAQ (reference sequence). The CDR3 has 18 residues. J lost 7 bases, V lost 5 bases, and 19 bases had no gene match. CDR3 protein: CASSPGANFGQGRQPQHF. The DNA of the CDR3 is TGTGCCAGCAGCCCAGGGGCCAACTTCGGACAGGGCAGACAGCCCCAGCATTTT.

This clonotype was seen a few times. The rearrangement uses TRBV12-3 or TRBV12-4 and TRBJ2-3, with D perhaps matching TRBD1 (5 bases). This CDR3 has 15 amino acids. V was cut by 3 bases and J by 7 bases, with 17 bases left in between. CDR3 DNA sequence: TGTGCCAGCAGTTTCTCTGCAGGGCTGTCACATACGCAGTATTTT. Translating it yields CASSFSAGLSHTQYF.

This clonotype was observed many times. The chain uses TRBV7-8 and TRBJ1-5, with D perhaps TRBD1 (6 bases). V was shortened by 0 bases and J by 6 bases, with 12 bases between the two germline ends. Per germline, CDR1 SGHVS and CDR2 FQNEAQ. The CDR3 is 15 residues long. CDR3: CASSLAPGAVQPQHF. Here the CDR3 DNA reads TGTGCCAGCAGCTTAGCGCCGGGGGCGGTTCAGCCCCAGCATTTT.

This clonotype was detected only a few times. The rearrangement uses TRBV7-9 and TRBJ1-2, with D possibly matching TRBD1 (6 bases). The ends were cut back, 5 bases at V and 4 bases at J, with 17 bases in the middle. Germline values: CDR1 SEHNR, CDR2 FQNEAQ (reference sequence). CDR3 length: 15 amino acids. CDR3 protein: CASSPGQLLGYGYTF. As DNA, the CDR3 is TGTGCCAGCAGCCCAGGACAGCTTTTAGGCTATGGCTACACCTTC. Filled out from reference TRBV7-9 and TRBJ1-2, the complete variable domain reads DTGVSQNPRHKITKRGQNVTFRCDPISEHNRLYWYRQTLGQGPEFLTYFQNEAQLEKSRLLSDRFSAERPKGSFSTLEIQRTEQGDSAMYLCASSPGQLLGYGYTFGSGTRLTVV.

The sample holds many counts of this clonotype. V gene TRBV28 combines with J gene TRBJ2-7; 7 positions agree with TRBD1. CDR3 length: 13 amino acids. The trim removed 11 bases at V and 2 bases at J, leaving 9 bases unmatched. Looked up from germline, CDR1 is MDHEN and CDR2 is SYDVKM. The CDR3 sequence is CASRGQPTYEQYF. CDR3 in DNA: TGTGCCTCCCGGGGACAGCCAACCTACGAGCAGTACTTC.

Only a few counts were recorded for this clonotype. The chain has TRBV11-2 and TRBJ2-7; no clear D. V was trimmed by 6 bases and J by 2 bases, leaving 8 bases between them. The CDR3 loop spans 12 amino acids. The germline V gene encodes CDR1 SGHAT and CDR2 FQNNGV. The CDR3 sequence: CASSDGPYEQYF. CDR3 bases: TGTGCCAGCAGTGACGGTCCCTACGAGCAGTACTTC.

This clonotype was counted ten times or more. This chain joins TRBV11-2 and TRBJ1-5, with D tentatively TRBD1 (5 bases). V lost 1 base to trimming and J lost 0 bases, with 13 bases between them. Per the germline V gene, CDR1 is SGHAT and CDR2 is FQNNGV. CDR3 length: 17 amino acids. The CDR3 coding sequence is TGTGCCAGCAGCTTAGGAGTGGGACCGTATAGCAATCAGCCCCAGCATTTT. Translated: CASSLGVGPYSNQPQHF.

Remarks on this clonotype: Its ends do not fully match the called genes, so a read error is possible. CDR3 sequence (DNA): TGTGTCAGCAGTTCTCCCAGCACTGAAGCTTTCTTT. This sequence encodes CVSSSPSTEAFF. This chain uses TRBV28 with TRBJ1-1; D not resolved. The germline gives CDR1 MDHEN, CDR2 SYDVKM. The CDR3 contains 12 residues.